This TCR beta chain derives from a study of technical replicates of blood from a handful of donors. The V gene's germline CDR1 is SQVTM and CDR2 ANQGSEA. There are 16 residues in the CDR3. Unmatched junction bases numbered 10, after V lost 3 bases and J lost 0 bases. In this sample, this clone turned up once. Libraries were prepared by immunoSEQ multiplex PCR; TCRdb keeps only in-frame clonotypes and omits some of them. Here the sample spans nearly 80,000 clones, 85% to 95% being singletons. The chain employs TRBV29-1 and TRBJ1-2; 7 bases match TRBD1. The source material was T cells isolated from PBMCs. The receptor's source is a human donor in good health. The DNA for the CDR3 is TGCAGCGTTGATATTGACAGGGAAAGGGCTAACTATGGCTACACCTTC. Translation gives CSVDIDRERANYGYTF. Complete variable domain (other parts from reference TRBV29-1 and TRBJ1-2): SAVISQKPSRDICQRGTSLTIQCQVDSQVTMMFWYRQQPGQSLTLIATANQGSEATYESGFVIDKFPISRPNLTFSTLTVSNMSPEDSSIYLCSVDIDRERANYGYTFGSGTRLTVV.